Here is one T cell receptor beta chain with its context. The data belong to a study of Graves' ophthalmopathy and Graves' hyperthyroidism. RNA transcripts yielded amplified TCR beta CDR3 regions. Second-round multiplex PCR came after first-round RT-PCR with HTBI primers. TCRdb recomputed calls from the multiplex PCR reads with MiXCR, one row per CDR3 protein. The data show a few hundred thousand distinct CDR3 sequences, with around a fifth seen just once and under 3.5% held by the top ten. Patients with other autoimmune diseases, uncontrolled infections, pregnancy or lactation were excluded. Serum thyroxine and TRAb, along with clinical symptoms, thyroid ultrasound and orbital computed tomography, were what diagnosis relied on. Trimming took off 3 bases at V and 2 bases at J, with 13 bases between the two ends. The germline CDR1 and CDR2 sequences are MDHEN and SYDVKM. This CDR3 is 15 amino acids long.

The clonotype originates from a woman under 30 with stable Graves' hyperthyroidism. The chain has TRBV28 and TRBJ2-5; D tentatively fits TRBD1 or TRBD2 (5 bases each). Sequenced material: peripheral blood. The CDR3 here is CASSFRDVTQETQYF. The CDR3 DNA reads as TGTGCCAGCAGTTTCCGGGACGTCACTCAAGAGACCCAGTACTTC.